Below are 24 T cell receptor beta chains sequenced from a single sample in a study of naive and memory T cell subsets. Both TRBC1 and TRBC2 were covered by a beta constant-region primer of two equimolar oligonucleotides. TCRdb re-called the UMI-ligation and nested PCR reads with MiXCR, one entry per CDR3 protein. In the table there are under 35,000 distinct CDR3 sequences, about 11% of which are singletons. Sample: effector memory CD4+ T cells from blood. As for subset: effector memory, CD45RA- CD27-. These receptor sequences come from a human donor in good health.

At least ten counts were recorded for this clonotype. The chain recombines TRBV18 with TRBJ1-3, with D uncertain. The CDR3 is 13 residues long. V was trimmed by 5 bases and J by 4 bases, leaving 9 bases between them. Germline V CDR1 and CDR2: KGHSH, LQKENI. CDR3 protein: CASSASNGNTIYF. CDR3 DNA: TGTGCCAGCTCAGCGTCAAACGGAAACACCATATATTTT. Combining the CDR3 with reference TRBV18 and TRBJ1-3 gives the whole variable domain NAGVMQNPRHLVRRRGQEARLRCSPMKGHSHVYWYRQLPEEGLKFMVYLQKENIIDESGMPKERFSAEFPKEGPSILRIQQVVRGDSAAYFCASSASNGNTIYFGEGSWLTVV.

The table lists this clonotype with a few counts. This chain uses TRBV6-2 or TRBV6-3 with TRBJ1-1; no clear D. Deletions cut 0 bases from V and 2 bases from J, with 4 bases between. The CDR3 sequence is 13 residues long. The germline V gene encodes CDR1 MNHEY and CDR2 SVGEGT. The chain's CDR3 is CASSYSSNTEAFF. The CDR3 DNA follows: TGTGCCAGCAGTTACTCGTCAAACACTGAAGCTTTCTTT.

This clonotype was picked up many times. The chain links TRBV20-1 to TRBJ2-3, with 9 bases aligning to TRBD2. The V gene end was trimmed by 3 bases and the J gene end by 5 bases; junction bases not matched to a gene: 6. The CDR3 contains 14 residues. Per germline, CDR1 DFQATT and CDR2 SNEGSKA (reference sequence). The CDR3 protein is CSARAGGKVDTQYF. The CDR3 DNA reads as TGCAGTGCTAGGGCGGGGGGGAAGGTAGATACGCAGTATTTT.

Only a few counts were recorded for this clonotype. This chain uses TRBV20-1 with TRBJ1-1; perhaps TRBD1 as D (5 bases). Looked up from germline, CDR1 is DFQATT and CDR2 is SNEGSKA (reference sequence). The CDR3 contains 14 residues. Deletions cut 1 base from V and 4 bases from J, with 13 bases between. The CDR3: CSARAPGVGTEAFF. The CDR3, as DNA: TGCAGTGCTAGAGCTCCGGGGGTGGGCACTGAAGCTTTCTTT.

V usage is TRBV30 and J usage is TRBJ1-5; D is undetermined. Germline V lookup: CDR1 GTSNPN, CDR2 SVGIG (reference sequence). Between the trimmed V and J ends, which lost 0 bases and 3 bases, there was a span of 12 bases. There are 15 residues in the CDR3. The chain's CDR3 is CAWSVRRHLNQPQHF. The CDR3 coding sequence is TGTGCCTGGAGTGTACGGAGACACCTCAATCAGCCCCAGCATTTT.

This sequence joins TRBV30 and TRBJ2-6; weak D call: TRBD2 (5 bases). There are 12 residues in the CDR3. V lost 3 bases and J 12 bases, leaving 12 bases between the germline ends. From germline, CDR1 is GTSNPN and CDR2 SVGIG (reference sequence). In DNA, the CDR3 is TGTGCCTGGAGGGGCCGGGAAAGCGTCCTGACTTTC. Translation gives CAWRGRESVLTF.

This clonotype was seen more than once but under ten times. The gene calls are TRBV4-2 and TRBJ2-3; a weak D match, TRBD1 (5 bases). Trimming left V 0 bases short and J 5 bases short, with 6 bases between. Germline CDR1 is LGHNA and CDR2 is YNFKEQ. The CDR3 consists of 13 residues. CDR3 DNA: TGTGCCAGCAGCCAAGATCAGGGAGATACGCAGTATTTT. Protein product: CASSQDQGDTQYF.

This chain joins TRBV30 and TRBJ1-6; 9 nucleotides match TRBD1. Trimming cost V 3 bases and J 14 bases; bases outside gene matches: 11. The CDR3 loop spans 14 amino acids. Germline lookup yields CDR1 GTSNPN and CDR2 SVGIG (reference sequence). The DNA of the CDR3 is TGTGCCTGGAGCGCGGGGACAGGGCAATTGGCCCTCCACTTT. It encodes CAWSAGTGQLALHF.

This clonotype is medium-sized within its sample. The chain has TRBV6-5 and TRBJ2-5; TRBD1 might be the D (6 bases). Germline V gives CDR1 MNHEY, CDR2 SVGAGI. This CDR3 has 14 residues. Trimming removed 6 bases from V and 0 bases from J, with 11 bases in between. The CDR3 nucleotides read TGTGCCAGCAGCCCGGGACAATACCAAGAGACCCAGTACTTC. Protein: CASSPGQYQETQYF.

The rearrangement links TRBV29-1 to TRBJ2-7; 9 bases map to TRBD1. The CDR3 runs 17 residues. The V gene end was trimmed by 5 bases and the J gene end by 3 bases; junction bases not matched to a gene: 17. Germline assignment: CDR1 SQVTM and CDR2 ANQGSEA. CDR3 region: CSVKARVLDRGYYEQYF. The DNA of the CDR3 is TGCAGCGTTAAAGCGCGTGTTCTGGACAGGGGATACTACGAGCAGTACTTC.

There are many counts of this clonotype. The genes are TRBV24-1 and TRBJ2-7, with a possible D match to TRBD2 (5 bases). This CDR3 is built from 12 residues. CDR1 is KGHDR, CDR2 SFDVKD, per germline. The V end lost 10 bases, the J end lost 5 bases, and 14 bases lay between the germline ends. CDR3 nucleotide sequence: TGTGCCACTAGTCCAGGCGGGCACGAGCAGTACTTC. This encodes CATSPGGHEQYF.

In this sample, this clonotype turned up many times. The rearrangement uses TRBV18 and TRBJ2-1; no clear D gene. The V gene's germline CDR1 is KGHSH and CDR2 LQKENI. There are 13 residues in the CDR3. The V and J ends lost 5 bases and 8 bases respectively, with 13 bases between them. For the CDR3, the DNA is TGTGCCAGCTCAGCGAATTCAGGCGATGAGCAGTTCTTC. This gives the protein CASSANSGDEQFF.

This clonotype was observed at least ten times. The chain combines TRBV7-2 with TRBJ1-1, with TRBD1 identical over 8 bases. Germline CDR1 is SGHTA and CDR2 is FQGNSA. CDR3 size: 16 residues. Trimming took 4 bases from V and 4 from J; bases not matched to a gene: 11. CDR3 sequence reads: CASSSRRTGRGTEAFF. The CDR3 DNA is TGTGCCAGCAGCTCCCGACGGACAGGGAGGGGCACTGAAGCTTTCTTT.

The chain recombines TRBV3-1 with TRBJ1-2; 8 positions match TRBD1. The CDR3 length is 16 residues. The V segment lost 1 base and the J segment 8 bases; nucleotides outside the gene matches: 12. Looked up from germline, CDR1 is LGHDT and CDR2 is YNNKEL (reference sequence). The CDR3 protein is CASSQGLGQVARGYTF. Here the CDR3 DNA reads TGTGCCAGCAGCCAAGGCCTGGGACAGGTGGCGCGGGGCTACACCTTC.

By sample share, this clonotype is medium-sized. The gene calls are TRBV27 and TRBJ1-4; weak D call: TRBD1 (5 bases). Germline CDR1 reads MNHEY; CDR2 reads SMNVEV (reference sequence). This CDR3 contains 15 residues. V was cut by 3 bases and J by 4 bases, with 12 bases left in between. The CDR3 nucleotides read TGTGCCAGCAGTTTGAACAGAGGACATAATGAAAAACTGTTTTTT. Its translation: CASSLNRGHNEKLFF.

V gene TRBV11-2 combines with J gene TRBJ1-1, with D perhaps TRBD1 (5 bases). Germline lookup yields CDR1 SGHAT and CDR2 FQNNGV. V was trimmed by 5 bases and J by 0 bases, leaving 13 bases between them. The CDR3 length is 15 residues. The CDR3 here is CASSRTTVMNTEAFF. CDR3 in DNA: TGTGCCAGCAGCCGCACGACAGTGATGAACACTGAAGCTTTCTTT.

This clonotype has ten or more counts. The rearrangement joins TRBV20-1 to TRBJ2-1; 10 nucleotides align to TRBD2. Germline-derived CDR1 and CDR2 are DFQATT and SNEGSKA (reference sequence). V lost 0 bases and J lost 5; bases outside the gene matches: 4. The CDR3 runs to 15 residues. CDR3 sequence (DNA): TGCAGTGCTAGAGATAGCGGGAGGCAAAACAATGAGCAGTTCTTC. As protein: CSARDSGRQNNEQFF.

This clonotype has ten or more counts. J is TRBJ2-1 and V is TRBV7-2, with 7 bases lining up with TRBD1. V lost 0 bases, J lost 6 bases, and 5 bases stayed unmatched. Per germline, CDR1 SGHTA and CDR2 FQGNSA. CDR3 length equals 15 residues. The CDR3 sequence is CASSLALNRGNEQFF. The CDR3 region has the DNA TGTGCCAGCAGCTTAGCGCTTAACAGGGGCAATGAGCAGTTCTTC. Together with reference TRBV7-2 and TRBJ2-1, the CDR3 gives the full variable domain: GAGVSQSPSNKVTEKGKDVELRCDPISGHTALYWYRQSLGQGLEFLIYFQGNSAPDKSGLPSDRFSAERTGGSVSTLTIQRTQQEDSAVYLCASSLALNRGNEQFFGPGTRLTVL.

Written as DNA, the CDR3 is TGTGCCAGTAGAAGGGACCCAAAGGGACTCATCCCATATGGCTACACCTTC. Its protein product is CASRRDPKGLIPYGYTF. The chain links TRBV19 to TRBJ1-2, with a possible D match to TRBD1 (5 bases). V lost 6 bases, J lost 5 bases, and 25 bases lay in between. The germline CDR1 and CDR2 sequences are LNHDA and SQIVND (reference sequence). CDR3 length: 17 amino acids. Filled out from reference TRBV19 and TRBJ1-2, the complete variable domain reads DGGITQSPKYLFRKEGQNVTLSCEQNLNHDAMYWYRQDPGQGLRLIYYSQIVNDFQKGDIAEGYSVSREKKESFPLTVTSAQKNPTAFYLCASRRDPKGLIPYGYTFGSGTRLTVV.

The chain carries TRBV24-1 and TRBJ2-7; D gene uncertain. This CDR3 has 14 residues. The V end was cut by 1 base, the J end by 0 bases, with 6 bases between. The germline V gene encodes CDR1 KGHDR and CDR2 SFDVKD. CDR3: CATSDLGISYEQYF. DNA of the CDR3: TGTGCCACCAGTGATTTAGGGATCTCCTACGAGCAGTACTTC.

This clonotype has at least ten counts. The V and J genes are TRBV30 and TRBJ1-1; perhaps TRBD1 as D (5 bases). CDR3 length: 11 amino acids. V gave up 1 base and J gave up 9 bases, with 9 bases separating them. From germline, CDR1 is GTSNPN and CDR2 SVGIG (reference sequence). The CDR3 DNA is TGTGCCTGGAGTGAGACAGTAAAAGCTTTCTTT. Protein product: CAWSETVKAFF.

This clonotype turned up a few times. This sequence joins TRBV5-6 and TRBJ1-1; D possibly corresponds to TRBD1 (6 bases). The CDR3 is 15 residues long. Looked up from germline, CDR1 is SGHDT and CDR2 is YYEEEE. V was cut by 7 bases and J by 1 base, with 17 bases left in between. The DNA for the CDR3 is TGTGCCAGCGGGACAAAGAGCCTAGGGAACACTGAAGCTTTCTTT. Translated: CASGTKSLGNTEAFF.

This clonotype was observed a few times. The chain links TRBV7-9 to TRBJ1-2; 7 bases match TRBD1. Trimming removed 5 bases from V and 5 bases from J; junction bases left unmatched: 11. The CDR3 covers 15 residues. Germline assignment: CDR1 SEHNR and CDR2 FQNEAQ (reference sequence). CDR3 sequence reads: CASSETGRHDYGYTF. The CDR3 nucleotides read TGTGCCAGCAGCGAGACAGGGAGGCATGATTATGGCTACACCTTC.

This clonotype was recorded at least ten times. V and J are TRBV4-3 and TRBJ2-3, with TRBD2 matching over 8 bases. This CDR3 is 17 amino acids long. The germline CDR1 and CDR2 sequences are LGHNA and YSLEER. V lost 1 base, J lost 2 bases, and 8 bases stayed unmatched. The CDR3 spells CASSQGPYSGVTDTQYF. CDR3 bases: TGCGCCAGCAGCCAAGGACCTTATAGCGGGGTCACAGATACGCAGTATTTT.